The 8 T cell receptor beta chains reported below all come from one sample, sequenced in a study of breast tumors, draining lymph nodes, adjacent tissues. MiXCR, run by TCRdb on the multiplex PCR reads, gives a single entry per CDR3 protein. Of approximately 170,000 distinct CDR3 sequences listed, roughly 30% are singletons. Breast cancer patients provided tissue from their axillary draining lymph nodes. The specimen was axillary lymph node tissue. These receptor sequences come from a female donor with breast cancer. Some clones in this sample may be carry-over from other donors' samples.

In the case of this clonotype: Being one base from a much bigger clone, this may be a read error. V and J are TRBV6-1 and TRBJ2-7, with D perhaps being TRBD1 or TRBD2 (6 bases each). CDR1 MNHNS and CDR2 SASEGT come from the germline V gene. The CDR3 has 13 residues. CDR3 protein: CASGEGGRTEQYF. The CDR3 region has the DNA TGTGCCAGCGGTGAAGGGGGGAGGACCGAGCAGTACTTC.

This clonotype was observed many times. The chain uses TRBV12-3 or TRBV12-4 and TRBJ1-4; 9 bases match TRBD1. CDR3 length equals 20 residues. V dropped 3 bases and J dropped 8; count of bases not matched to a gene: 22. The CDR3 loop is CASSLGFSGTGFVSREKLFF. Written as DNA, the CDR3 is TGTGCCAGCAGTTTGGGTTTCTCCGGGACAGGGTTCGTTTCTCGGGAAAAACTGTTTTTT.

This clonotype has a count of ten or more. The rearrangement joins TRBV11-3 to TRBJ2-7; D may be TRBD1 (6 bases). Germline CDR1 SGHNT, CDR2 YENEEA. V lost 5 bases, J lost 0 bases, and 14 bases lay in between. The CDR3 loop spans 15 amino acids. The CDR3 region has the DNA TGTGCCAGCAGCCCATCACAGGGCAGCTCCTACGAGCAGTACTTC. Translated: CASSPSQGSSYEQYF.

V usage is TRBV24-1 and J usage is TRBJ1-2, with 7 nucleotides matching TRBD1. The CDR3 sequence is 14 residues long. CDR1 and CDR2 from the germline V gene are KGHDR and SFDVKD. The V gene end was trimmed by 5 bases and the J gene end by 4 bases; junction bases not matched to a gene: 6. CDR3 region: CATSAQGGFYGYTF. The CDR3 DNA reads as TGTGCCACCAGTGCCCAGGGGGGATTCTATGGCTACACCTTC.

Points on this clonotype: Because it lacks the conserved phenylalanine or tryptophan at the end, this CDR3 is likely a read error. No DNA is shown, since the ends of the CDR3 on it are uncertain; the CDR3 is the one TCRdb lists. The CDR3 is CSARDSKGAPY. The gene calls are TRBV20-1 and TRBJ1-4; the D segment call TRBD1 is taken from the table without a DNA check. 11 amino acids form the CDR3, both terminal residues included. Germline values: CDR1 DFQATT, CDR2 SNEGSKA (reference sequence).

This clonotype was detected ten times or more. The chain links TRBV7-9 to TRBJ2-3; no clear D. CDR3 length: 15 residues. Trimming stripped 5 bases from V and 1 base from J, with 13 bases between. Germline CDR1 is SEHNR and CDR2 is FQNEAQ (reference sequence). The CDR3 nucleotides are TGTGCCAGCAGCCCGGTGGGCCTTGGCACAGATACGCAGTATTTT. It encodes CASSPVGLGTDTQYF.

This clonotype was picked up many times. The chain has TRBV5-1 and TRBJ2-3; D remains ambiguous. This CDR3 has 12 amino acids. Trimming cost V 3 bases and J 2 bases, with 4 bases left between them. Germline CDR1 and CDR2: SGHRS and YFSETQ. The CDR3 nucleotides are TGCGCCAGCAGCTCCGACACAGATACGCAGTATTTT. As protein: CASSSDTDTQYF.

At least ten counts were recorded for this clonotype. The CDR3 DNA reads as TGCAGTGCCCAATGGGGTGCGGTGAACTATGGCTACACCTTC. It translates to CSAQWGAVNYGYTF. J is TRBJ1-2 and V is TRBV20-1; the D is unclear. The CDR3 length is 14 residues. With 6 bases removed from V and 2 bases from J, the gap between germline ends came to 16 bases. Germline-derived CDR1 and CDR2 are DFQATT and SNEGSKA (reference sequence).